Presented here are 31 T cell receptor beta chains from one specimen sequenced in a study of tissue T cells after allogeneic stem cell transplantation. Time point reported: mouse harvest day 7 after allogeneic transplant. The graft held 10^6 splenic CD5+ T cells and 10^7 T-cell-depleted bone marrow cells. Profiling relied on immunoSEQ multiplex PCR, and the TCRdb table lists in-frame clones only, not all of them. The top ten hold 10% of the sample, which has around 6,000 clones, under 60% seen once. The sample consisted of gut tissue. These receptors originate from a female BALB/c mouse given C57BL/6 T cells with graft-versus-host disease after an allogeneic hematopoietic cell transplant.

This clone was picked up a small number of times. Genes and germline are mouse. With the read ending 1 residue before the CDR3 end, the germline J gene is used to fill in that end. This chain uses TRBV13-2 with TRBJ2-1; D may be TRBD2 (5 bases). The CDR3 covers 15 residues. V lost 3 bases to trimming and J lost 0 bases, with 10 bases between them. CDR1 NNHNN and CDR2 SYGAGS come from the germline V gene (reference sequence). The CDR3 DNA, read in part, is TGTGCCAGCGGTGGGCCCTGGGATAACTATGCTGAGCAGTTC. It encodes CASGGPWDNYAEQF. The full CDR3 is CASGGPWDNYAEQFF.

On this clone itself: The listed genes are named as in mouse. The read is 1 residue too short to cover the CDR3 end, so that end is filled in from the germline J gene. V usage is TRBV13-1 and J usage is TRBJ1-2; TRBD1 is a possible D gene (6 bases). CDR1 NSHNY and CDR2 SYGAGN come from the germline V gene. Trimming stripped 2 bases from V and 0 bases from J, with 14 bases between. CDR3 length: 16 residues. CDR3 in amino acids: CASSEPPQGTNSDYTF. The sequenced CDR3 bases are TGTGCCAGCAGTGAACCCCCACAGGGAACAAACTCCGACTACACC.

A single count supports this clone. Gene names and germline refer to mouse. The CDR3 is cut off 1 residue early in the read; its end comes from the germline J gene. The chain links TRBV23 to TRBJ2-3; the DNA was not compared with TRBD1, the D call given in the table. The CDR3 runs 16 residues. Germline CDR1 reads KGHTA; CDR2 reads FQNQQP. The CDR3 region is CSSSQIGQGRAETLYF. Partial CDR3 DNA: TGCTCCAGCAGTCAAATCGGACAGGGGAGGGCAGAAACGCTGTAT.

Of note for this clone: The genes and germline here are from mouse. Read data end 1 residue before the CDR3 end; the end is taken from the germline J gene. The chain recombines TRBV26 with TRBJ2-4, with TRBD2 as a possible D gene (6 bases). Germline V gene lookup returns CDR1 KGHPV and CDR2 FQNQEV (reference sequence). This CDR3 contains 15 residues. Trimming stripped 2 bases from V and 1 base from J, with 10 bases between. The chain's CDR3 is CASSLEAGGQNTLYF. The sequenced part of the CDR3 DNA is TGTGCCAGCAGTCTGGAGGCTGGGGGTCAAAACACCTTGTAC.

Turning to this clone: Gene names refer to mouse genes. CDR3 region: CASSLEGHQDTQYF. The sequenced CDR3 bases are TGTGCCAGCAGTCTGGAGGGGCACCAAGACACCCAGTAC. V usage is TRBV26 and J usage is TRBJ2-5, with D perhaps TRBD1 or TRBD2 (5 bases each). The read ends 1 residue early relative to the CDR3; the germline J gene fills the gap. Germline assignment: CDR1 KGHPV and CDR2 FQNQEV (reference sequence). The ends were cut back, 2 bases at V and 1 base at J, with 7 bases in the middle. The CDR3 totals 14 residues.

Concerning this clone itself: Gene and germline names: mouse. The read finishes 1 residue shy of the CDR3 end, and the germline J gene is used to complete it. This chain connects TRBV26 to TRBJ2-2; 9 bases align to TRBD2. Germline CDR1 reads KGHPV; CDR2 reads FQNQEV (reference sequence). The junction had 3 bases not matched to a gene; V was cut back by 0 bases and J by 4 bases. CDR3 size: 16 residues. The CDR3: CASSLSTWGGTGQLYF. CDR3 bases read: TGTGCCAGCAGTCTGTCGACCTGGGGGGGCACCGGGCAGCTCTAC.

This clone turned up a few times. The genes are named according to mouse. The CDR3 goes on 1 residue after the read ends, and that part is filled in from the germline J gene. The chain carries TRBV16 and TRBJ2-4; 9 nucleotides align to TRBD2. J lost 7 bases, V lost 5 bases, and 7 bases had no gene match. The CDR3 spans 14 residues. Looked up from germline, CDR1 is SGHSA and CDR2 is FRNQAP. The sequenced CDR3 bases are TGTGCAAGCAGCCGTGGGGGGGCGCCGGACACCTTGTAC. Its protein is CASSRGGAPDTLY. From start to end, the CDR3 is CASSRGGAPDTLYF.

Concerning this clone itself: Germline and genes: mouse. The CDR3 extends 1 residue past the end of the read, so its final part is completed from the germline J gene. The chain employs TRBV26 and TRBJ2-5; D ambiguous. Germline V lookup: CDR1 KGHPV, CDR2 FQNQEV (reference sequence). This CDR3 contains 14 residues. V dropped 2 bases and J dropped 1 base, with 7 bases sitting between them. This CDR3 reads CASSLGPHQDTQYF. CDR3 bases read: TGTGCCAGCAGTCTGGGACCCCACCAAGACACCCAGTAC.

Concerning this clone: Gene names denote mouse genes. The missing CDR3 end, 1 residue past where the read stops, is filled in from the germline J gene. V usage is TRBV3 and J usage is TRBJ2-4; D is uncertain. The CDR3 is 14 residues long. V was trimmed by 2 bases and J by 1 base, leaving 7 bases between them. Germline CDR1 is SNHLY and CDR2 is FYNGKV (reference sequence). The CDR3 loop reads CASSLRQGQNTLYF. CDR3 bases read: TGTGCCAGCAGCTTAAGGCAGGGTCAAAACACCTTGTAC.

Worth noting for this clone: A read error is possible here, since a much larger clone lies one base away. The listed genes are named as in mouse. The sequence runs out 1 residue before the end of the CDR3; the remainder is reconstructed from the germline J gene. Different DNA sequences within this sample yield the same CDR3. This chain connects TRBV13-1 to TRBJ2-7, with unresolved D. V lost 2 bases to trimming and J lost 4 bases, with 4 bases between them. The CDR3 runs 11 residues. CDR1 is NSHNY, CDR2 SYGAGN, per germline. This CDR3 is CASSEGYEQYF. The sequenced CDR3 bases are TGTGCCAGCAGTGAAGGGTATGAACAGTAC.

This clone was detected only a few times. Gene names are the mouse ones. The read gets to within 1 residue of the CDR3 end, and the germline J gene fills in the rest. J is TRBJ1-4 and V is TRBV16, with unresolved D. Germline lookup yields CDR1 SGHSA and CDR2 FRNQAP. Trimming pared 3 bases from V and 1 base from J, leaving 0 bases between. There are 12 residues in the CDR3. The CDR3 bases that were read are TGTGCAAGCAGCTTTTCCAACGAAAGATTATTT. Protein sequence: CASSFSNERLF. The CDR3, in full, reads CASSFSNERLFF.

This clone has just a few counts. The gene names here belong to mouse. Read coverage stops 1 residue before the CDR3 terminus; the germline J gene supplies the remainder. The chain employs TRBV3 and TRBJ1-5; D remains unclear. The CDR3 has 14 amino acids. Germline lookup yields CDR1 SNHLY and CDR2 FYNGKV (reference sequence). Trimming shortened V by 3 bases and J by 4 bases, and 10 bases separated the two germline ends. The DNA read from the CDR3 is TGTGCCAGCAGCTTGAGGGAAGGGAACCAGGCTCCGCTT. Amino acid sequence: CASSLREGNQAPL. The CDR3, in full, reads CASSLREGNQAPLF.

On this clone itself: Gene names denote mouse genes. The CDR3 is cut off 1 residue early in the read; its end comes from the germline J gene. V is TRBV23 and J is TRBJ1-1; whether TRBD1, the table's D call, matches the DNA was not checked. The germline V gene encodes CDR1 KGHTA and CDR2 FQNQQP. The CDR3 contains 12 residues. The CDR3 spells CSSSQSRGEVFF. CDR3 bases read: TGCTCCAGCAGTCAATCGAGGGGGGAAGTCTTC.

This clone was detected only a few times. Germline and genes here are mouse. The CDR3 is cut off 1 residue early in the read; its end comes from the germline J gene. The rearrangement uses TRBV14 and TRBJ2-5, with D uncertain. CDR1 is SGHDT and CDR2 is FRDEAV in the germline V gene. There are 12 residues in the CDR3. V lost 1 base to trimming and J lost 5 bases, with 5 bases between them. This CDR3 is CASSFSPDTQYF. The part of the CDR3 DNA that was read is TGTGCCAGCAGTTTCAGTCCAGACACCCAGTAC.

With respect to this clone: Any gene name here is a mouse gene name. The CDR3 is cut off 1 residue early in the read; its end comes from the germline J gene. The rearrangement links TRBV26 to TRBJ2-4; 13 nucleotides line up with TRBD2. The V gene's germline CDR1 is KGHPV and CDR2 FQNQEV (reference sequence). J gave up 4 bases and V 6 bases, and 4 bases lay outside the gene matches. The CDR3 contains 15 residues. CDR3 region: CASRDWGGAENTLYF. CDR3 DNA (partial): TGTGCCAGCAGGGACTGGGGGGGCGCTGAAAACACCTTGTAC.

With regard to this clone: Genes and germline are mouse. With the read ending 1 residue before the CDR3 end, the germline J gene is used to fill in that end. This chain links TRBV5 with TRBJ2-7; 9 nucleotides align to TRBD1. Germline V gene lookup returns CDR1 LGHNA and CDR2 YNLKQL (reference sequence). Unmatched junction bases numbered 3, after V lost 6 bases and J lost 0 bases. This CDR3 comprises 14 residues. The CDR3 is CASRGTGHSYEQYF. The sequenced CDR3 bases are TGTGCCAGCAGGGGGACAGGGCACTCCTATGAACAGTAC.

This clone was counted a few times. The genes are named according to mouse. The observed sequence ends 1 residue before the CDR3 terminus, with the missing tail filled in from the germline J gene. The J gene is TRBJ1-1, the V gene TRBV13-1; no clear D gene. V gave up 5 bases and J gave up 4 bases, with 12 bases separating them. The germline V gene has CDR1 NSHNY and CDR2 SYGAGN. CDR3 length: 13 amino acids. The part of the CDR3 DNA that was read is TGTGCCAGCAGCCCTCACCAGATCACAGAAGTCTTC. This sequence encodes CASSPHQITEVF. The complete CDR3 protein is CASSPHQITEVFF.

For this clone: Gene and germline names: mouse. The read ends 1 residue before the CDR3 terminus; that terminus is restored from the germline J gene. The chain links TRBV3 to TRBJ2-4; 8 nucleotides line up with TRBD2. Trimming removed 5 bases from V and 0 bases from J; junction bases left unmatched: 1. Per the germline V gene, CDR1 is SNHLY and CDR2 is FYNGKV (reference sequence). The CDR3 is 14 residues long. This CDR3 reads CASSGLGSQNTLYF. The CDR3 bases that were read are TGTGCCAGCAGCGGACTGGGCAGTCAAAACACCTTGTAC.

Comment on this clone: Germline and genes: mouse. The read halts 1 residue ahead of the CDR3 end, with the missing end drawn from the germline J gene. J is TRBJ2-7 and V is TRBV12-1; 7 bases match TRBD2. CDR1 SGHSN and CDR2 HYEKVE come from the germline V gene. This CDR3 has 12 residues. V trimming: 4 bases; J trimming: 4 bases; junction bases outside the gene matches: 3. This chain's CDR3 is CASSPGLYEQYF. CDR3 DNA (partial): TGTGCCAGCTCCCCGGGACTGTATGAACAGTAC.

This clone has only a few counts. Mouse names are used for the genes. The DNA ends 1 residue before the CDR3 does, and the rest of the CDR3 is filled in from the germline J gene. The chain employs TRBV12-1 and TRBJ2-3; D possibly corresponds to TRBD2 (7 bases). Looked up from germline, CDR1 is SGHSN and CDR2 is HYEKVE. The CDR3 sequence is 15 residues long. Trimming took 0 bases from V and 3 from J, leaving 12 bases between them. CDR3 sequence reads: CASSLRGARAETLYF. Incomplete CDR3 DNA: TGTGCCAGCTCTCTCAGGGGGGCGCGAGCAGAAACGCTGTAT. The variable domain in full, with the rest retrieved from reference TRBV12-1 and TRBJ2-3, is DSGVVQSPRHIIKEKGGRSVLTCIPISGHSNVVWYQQTLGKELKFLIQHYEKVERDKGFLPSRFSVQQFDDYHSEMNMSALELEDSAMYFCASSLRGARAETLYFGSGTRLTVL.

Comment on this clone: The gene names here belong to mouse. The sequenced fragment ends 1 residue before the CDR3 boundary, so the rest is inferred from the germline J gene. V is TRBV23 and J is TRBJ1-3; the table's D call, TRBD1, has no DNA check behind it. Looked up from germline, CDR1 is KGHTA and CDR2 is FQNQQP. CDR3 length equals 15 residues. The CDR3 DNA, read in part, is TGCTCCAGCAGTCCCCGGGACAATTCTGGAAATACGCTCTAT. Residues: CSSSPRDNSGNTLY. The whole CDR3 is CSSSPRDNSGNTLYF.

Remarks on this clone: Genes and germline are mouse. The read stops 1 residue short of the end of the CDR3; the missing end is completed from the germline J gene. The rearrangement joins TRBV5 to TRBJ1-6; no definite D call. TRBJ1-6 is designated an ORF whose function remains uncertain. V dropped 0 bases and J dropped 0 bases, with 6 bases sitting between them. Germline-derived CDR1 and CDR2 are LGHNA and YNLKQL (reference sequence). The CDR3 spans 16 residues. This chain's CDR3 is CASSQEPGSYNSPLYF. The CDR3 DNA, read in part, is TGTGCCAGCAGCCAAGAACCGGGTTCCTATAATTCGCCCCTCTAC.

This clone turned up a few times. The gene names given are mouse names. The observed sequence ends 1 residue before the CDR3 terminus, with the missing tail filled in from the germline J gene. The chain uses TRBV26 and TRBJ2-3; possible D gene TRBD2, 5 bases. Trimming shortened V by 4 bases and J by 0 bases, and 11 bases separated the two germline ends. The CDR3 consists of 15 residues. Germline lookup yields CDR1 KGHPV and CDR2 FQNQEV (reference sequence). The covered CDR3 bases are TGTGCCAGCAGTCCCCGGTTGGGGAGTGCAGAAACGCTGTAT. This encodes CASSPRLGSAETLY. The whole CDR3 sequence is CASSPRLGSAETLYF.

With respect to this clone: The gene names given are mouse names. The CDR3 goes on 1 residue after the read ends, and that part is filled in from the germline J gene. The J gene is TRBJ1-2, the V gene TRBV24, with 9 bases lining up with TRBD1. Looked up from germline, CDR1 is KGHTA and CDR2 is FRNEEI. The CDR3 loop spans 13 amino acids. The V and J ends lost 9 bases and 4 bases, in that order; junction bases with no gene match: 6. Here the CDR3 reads CASSGTGLSDYTF. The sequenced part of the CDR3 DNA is TGTGCCAGTTCCGGGACAGGGCTCTCCGACTACACC.

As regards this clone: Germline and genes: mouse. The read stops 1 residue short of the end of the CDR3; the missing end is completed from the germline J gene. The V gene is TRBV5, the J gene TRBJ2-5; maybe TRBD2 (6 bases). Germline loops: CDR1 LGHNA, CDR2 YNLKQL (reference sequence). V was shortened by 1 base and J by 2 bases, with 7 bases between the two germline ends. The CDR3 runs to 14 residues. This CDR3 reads CASSQAGVQDTQYF. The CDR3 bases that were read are TGTGCCAGCAGCCAAGCTGGGGTCCAAGACACCCAGTAC.

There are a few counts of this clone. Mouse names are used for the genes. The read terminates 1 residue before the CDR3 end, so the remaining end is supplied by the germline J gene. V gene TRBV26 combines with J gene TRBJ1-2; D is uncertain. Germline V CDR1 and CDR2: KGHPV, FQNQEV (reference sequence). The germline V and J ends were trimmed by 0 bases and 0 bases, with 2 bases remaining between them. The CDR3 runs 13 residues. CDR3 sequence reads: CASSLSTNSDYTF. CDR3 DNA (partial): TGTGCCAGCAGTCTGTCGACAAACTCCGACTACACC.

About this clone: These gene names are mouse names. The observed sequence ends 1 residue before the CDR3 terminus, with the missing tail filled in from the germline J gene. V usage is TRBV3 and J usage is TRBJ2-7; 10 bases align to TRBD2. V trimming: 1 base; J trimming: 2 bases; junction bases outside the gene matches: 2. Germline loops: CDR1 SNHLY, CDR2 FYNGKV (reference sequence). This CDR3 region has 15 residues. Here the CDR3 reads CASSLGGTGAYEQYF. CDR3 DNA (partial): TGTGCCAGCAGCTTAGGGGGGACTGGGGCCTATGAACAGTAC.

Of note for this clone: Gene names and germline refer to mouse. The CDR3 loop reads CTCSGGLGGKEDTQYF. CDR3 bases read: TGCACCTGCAGTGGGGGACTGGGGGGTAAGGAAGACACCCAGTAC. V usage is TRBV1 and J usage is TRBJ2-5; 12 bases match TRBD2. The DNA ends 1 residue before the CDR3 does, and the rest of the CDR3 is filled in from the germline J gene. The CDR3 spans 16 residues. J was trimmed by 4 bases and V by 4 bases; bases with no gene match: 6. The germline V gene has CDR1 NSQYPW and CDR2 LRSPGD (reference sequence).

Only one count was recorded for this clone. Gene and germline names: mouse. CDR3 in amino acids: CASSLSWGSAETLYF. Partial CDR3 DNA: TGTGCCAGCAGTCTGTCCTGGGGAAGTGCAGAAACGCTGTAT. This rearrangement joins TRBV26 to TRBJ2-3; D might be TRBD2 (6 bases). The CDR3 extends 1 residue past the end of the read, so its final part is completed from the germline J gene. Trimming took 0 bases from V and 0 from J, leaving 7 bases between them. Germline V CDR1 and CDR2: KGHPV, FQNQEV (reference sequence). The CDR3 runs 15 residues.

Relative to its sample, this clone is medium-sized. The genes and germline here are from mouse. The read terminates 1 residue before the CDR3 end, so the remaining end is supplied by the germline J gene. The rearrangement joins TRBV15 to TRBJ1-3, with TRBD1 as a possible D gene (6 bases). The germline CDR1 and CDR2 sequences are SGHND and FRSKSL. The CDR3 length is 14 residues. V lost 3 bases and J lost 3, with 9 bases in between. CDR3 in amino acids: CASSLGGIGNTLYF. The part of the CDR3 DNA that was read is TGTGCCAGCAGTTTGGGGGGCATTGGAAATACGCTCTAT.

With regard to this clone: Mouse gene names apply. CDR3: CASSFDRRRAEQFF. Incomplete CDR3 DNA: TGTGCCAGCAGCTTCGACAGGAGACGGGCTGAGCAGTTC. V gene TRBV3 combines with J gene TRBJ2-1; D perhaps matches TRBD1 (6 bases). The read halts 1 residue ahead of the CDR3 end, with the missing end drawn from the germline J gene. The CDR3 runs to 14 residues. Germline CDR1 and CDR2: SNHLY and FYNGKV (reference sequence). Trimming took off 3 bases at V and 7 bases at J, with 13 bases between the two ends.